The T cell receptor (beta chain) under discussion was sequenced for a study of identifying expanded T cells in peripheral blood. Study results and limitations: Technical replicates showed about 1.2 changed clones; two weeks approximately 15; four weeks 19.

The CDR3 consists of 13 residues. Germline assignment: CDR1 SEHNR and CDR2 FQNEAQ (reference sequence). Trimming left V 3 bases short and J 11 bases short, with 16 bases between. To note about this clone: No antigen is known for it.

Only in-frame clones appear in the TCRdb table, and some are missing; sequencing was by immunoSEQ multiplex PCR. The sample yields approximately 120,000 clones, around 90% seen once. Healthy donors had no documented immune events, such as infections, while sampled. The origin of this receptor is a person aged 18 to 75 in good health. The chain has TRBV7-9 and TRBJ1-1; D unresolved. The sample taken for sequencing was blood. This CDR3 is CASSFSAPPGAFF. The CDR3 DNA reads TGTGCCAGCAGCTTTTCCGCGCCACCCGGGGCTTTCTTT.